This entry concerns a single T cell receptor beta chain. Its matching antigen is unknown. The donors (healthy individuals) were bone marrow donors. Trimming stripped 4 bases from V and 5 bases from J, with 12 bases between. The germline V gene encodes CDR1 SGHTA and CDR2 FQGTGA. The CDR3 spans 14 residues. This specimen belongs to a study of cytomegalovirus exposure and HLA in healthy donors. Broader study findings: Cytomegalovirus status, reportedly, was diagnosed with high specificity and sensitivity by the classifier. A missense DCLRE1C variant was associated with V- and J-gene trimming of TCR beta chains in a later analysis, and an independent cohort replicated the association.

PCR amplification relied on 60 Vbeta primers (plus 13 Jbeta primers). Data came from immunoSEQ multiplex PCR; TCRdb stores just in-frame clones and leaves some out. The sample has over 70,000 clones; roughly three quarters are singletons. The source is a woman between 50 and 59 years old in good health and CMV-seropositive. The chain employs TRBV7-3 and TRBJ2-1, with a weak D call TRBD2 (7 bases). Sequenced input: PBMCs. For the CDR3, the DNA is TGTGCCAGCAGCTCGGAGGGGGGGGACAATGAGCAGTTCTTC. Its translation: CASSSEGGDNEQFF.